This T cell receptor (beta chain) was identified during a study of control samples from healthy donors and cancer patients. The CDR3 has 16 residues. Trimming took 1 base from V and 6 from J, leaving 16 bases between them. The germline gives CDR1 SEHNR, CDR2 FQNEAQ (reference sequence). Measured with immunoSEQ multiplex PCR; TCRdb has only the in-frame clones, and not every one. The table includes 100,000 to 150,000 clones, 87% detected once. The TCR originated in a man aged 35 to 55 in good health. The genes are TRBV7-9 and TRBJ1-5, with D possibly matching TRBD1 (6 bases). The specimen sequenced was blood. In DNA form, the CDR3 reads TGTGCCAGCAGCTTAGGGGATGACAGGAGGATTCAGCCCCAGCATTTT. Residues: CASSLGDDRRIQPQHF.